These T cell receptor beta chains were read from a single sample in a study of cytomegalovirus exposure and HLA in healthy donors. TCRdb's copy holds only in-frame clones and misses some; the assay was immunoSEQ multiplex PCR. The table has approximately 150,000 clones, 81% seen once. Sequences were obtained from PBMCs. These receptors all come from a man aged 50 to 60 in good health and CMV-seropositive. Each CDR3 is given with its conserved first and last residue. D genes are given only for firm matches. Some rows mark clone size as missing; the rest say once, few, many or name a class of expanded clone.

len: 13; j_gene: TRBJ1-1; d_gene: NA; v_gene: TRBV5-1; abundance: NA; CDR3aa: CASSPPHSHEAFF; CDR3nt: TGCGCCAGCAGCCCACCCCACAGTCACGAAGCTTTCTTT
len: 12; j_gene: TRBJ1-2; d_gene: TRBD1; v_gene: TRBV28; abundance: once; CDR3aa: CASSLPGGGYTF; CDR3nt: TGTGCCAGCAGCCTACCAGGGGGCGGCTACACCTTC
len: 13; j_gene: TRBJ2-3; d_gene: NA; v_gene: TRBV2; abundance: NA; CDR3aa: CASSQGHTDTQYF; CDR3nt: TGTGCCAGCAGCCAAGGACACACAGATACGCAGTATTTT
len: 14; j_gene: TRBJ2-1; d_gene: TRBD2; v_gene: TRBV9; abundance: few; CDR3aa: CASLKRGGFNEQFF; CDR3nt: TGTGCCAGCCTTAAGCGGGGGGGGTTCAATGAGCAGTTCTTC
len: 14; j_gene: TRBJ2-2; d_gene: NA; v_gene: TRBV7-3; abundance: NA; CDR3aa: CASTRGGNTGELFF; CDR3nt: TGTGCCAGCACCCGAGGAGGGAACACCGGGGAGCTGTTTTTT
len: 14; j_gene: TRBJ2-5; d_gene: NA; v_gene: TRBV30; abundance: once; CDR3aa: CAWTHPYRLWEQYF; CDR3nt: TGTGCCTGGACCCATCCCTACAGACTGTGGGAGCAGTACTTC
len: 15; j_gene: TRBJ1-5; d_gene: NA; v_gene: TRBV5-6; abundance: NA; CDR3aa: CASSLGPDSNQPQHF; CDR3nt: TGTGCCAGCAGCTTGGGGCCAGATAGCAATCAGCCCCAGCATTTT
len: 16; j_gene: TRBJ1-4; d_gene: NA; v_gene: TRBV28; abundance: few; CDR3aa: CASSPPEGGTNEKLFF; CDR3nt: TGTGCCAGCAGCCCCCCTGAAGGGGGAACTAATGAAAAACTGTTTTTT
len: 14; j_gene: TRBJ2-5; d_gene: TRBD2; v_gene: TRBV6-1; abundance: NA; CDR3aa: CASSELRGGSTQYF; CDR3nt: TGTGCCAGCAGTGAACTGCGGGGAGGGTCGACCCAGTACTTC
len: 15; j_gene: TRBJ1-1; d_gene: TRBD1; v_gene: TRBV5-4; abundance: NA; CDR3aa: CASSSPGQGNTEAFF; CDR3nt: TGTGCCAGCAGCTCCCCGGGACAGGGCAACACTGAAGCTTTCTTT
len: 13; j_gene: TRBJ1-2; d_gene: NA; v_gene: TRBV2; abundance: NA; CDR3aa: CASSDIPTGGYTF; CDR3nt: TGTGCCAGCAGTGACATTCCGACAGGCGGCTACACCTTC
len: 15; j_gene: TRBJ1-1; d_gene: NA; v_gene: TRBV19; abundance: NA; CDR3aa: CASSIGALMNTEAFF; CDR3nt: TGTGCCAGTAGTATTGGGGCTCTCATGAACACTGAAGCTTTCTTT
len: 15; j_gene: TRBJ1-1; d_gene: TRBD1; v_gene: TRBV5-1; abundance: NA; CDR3aa: CASRTGLRQSTEAFF; CDR3nt: TGCGCCAGCCGGACAGGGCTCCGGCAAAGCACTGAAGCTTTCTTT
len: 14; j_gene: TRBJ2-5; d_gene: NA; v_gene: TRBV9; abundance: NA; CDR3aa: CASSRGRSQGTQYF; CDR3nt: TGTGCCAGCAGCAGGGGCCGATCTCAGGGGACCCAGTACTTC
len: 12; j_gene: TRBJ2-7; d_gene: TRBD2; v_gene: TRBV5-1; abundance: NA; CDR3aa: CASSRGGEEQYF; CDR3nt: TGCGCCAGCAGCCGGGGGGGAGAAGAGCAGTACTTC
len: 15; j_gene: TRBJ2-1; d_gene: TRBD2; v_gene: TRBV28; abundance: NA; CDR3aa: CASISPSGVGNEQFF; CDR3nt: TGTGCCAGCATCTCCCCCAGCGGGGTAGGGAATGAGCAGTTCTTC
len: 15; j_gene: TRBJ2-1; d_gene: TRBD2; v_gene: TRBV6-5; abundance: few; CDR3aa: CASRPTSGSYSEQFF; CDR3nt: TGTGCCAGCAGACCGACTAGCGGGAGTTACAGTGAGCAGTTCTTC
len: 16; j_gene: TRBJ2-6; d_gene: TRBD1; v_gene: TRBV27; abundance: few; CDR3aa: CASSRYRGAGANVLTF; CDR3nt: TGTGCCAGCAGTCGTTACAGGGGTGCGGGGGCCAACGTCCTGACTTTC
len: 14; j_gene: TRBJ2-7; d_gene: NA; v_gene: TRBV5-4; abundance: NA; CDR3aa: CASSLGVLKNEQYF; CDR3nt: TGTGCCAGCAGCTTGGGTGTACTGAAAAACGAGCAGTACTTC
len: 19; j_gene: TRBJ1-5; d_gene: NA; v_gene: TRBV4-1; abundance: NA; CDR3aa: CASSPGAGTGTFGNQPQHF; CDR3nt: TGCGCCAGCAGCCCAGGTGCAGGAACAGGGACCTTTGGCAATCAGCCCCAGCATTTT
len: 13; j_gene: TRBJ2-3; d_gene: TRBD1; v_gene: TRBV5-4; abundance: NA; CDR3aa: CASSAGQADTQYF; CDR3nt: TGTGCCAGCAGCGCGGGACAGGCAGATACGCAGTATTTT
len: 15; j_gene: TRBJ1-3; d_gene: NA; v_gene: TRBV18; abundance: NA; CDR3aa: CASSPSAPGRNTIYF; CDR3nt: TGTGCCAGCTCACCATCTGCCCCAGGGAGGAACACCATATATTTT
len: 16; j_gene: TRBJ2-2; d_gene: NA; v_gene: TRBV5-4; abundance: few; CDR3aa: CASSRDLTGLTGELFF; CDR3nt: TGTGCCAGCAGCCGGGACCTGACAGGACTCACCGGGGAGCTGTTTTTT
len: 17; j_gene: TRBJ2-1; d_gene: TRBD2; v_gene: TRBV7-9; abundance: once; CDR3aa: CASSFRTSGAIRDEQFF; CDR3nt: TGTGCCAGCAGCTTCAGGACTAGCGGGGCTATCAGGGATGAGCAGTTCTTC
len: 14; j_gene: TRBJ2-5; d_gene: TRBD1; v_gene: TRBV7-2; abundance: NA; CDR3aa: CASSPRDRLQTQYF; CDR3nt: TGTGCCAGCAGCCCCCGGGACAGGCTGCAGACCCAGTACTTC
len: 17; j_gene: TRBJ1-5; d_gene: NA; v_gene: TRBV27; abundance: NA; CDR3aa: CASSLKYRPEGNQPQHF; CDR3nt: TGTGCCAGCAGTTTAAAGTACCGTCCCGAGGGCAATCAGCCCCAGCATTTT
len: 13; j_gene: TRBJ1-2; d_gene: NA; v_gene: TRBV29-1; abundance: NA; CDR3aa: CSVEWEAPRGYTF; CDR3nt: TGCAGCGTTGAATGGGAGGCGCCACGTGGCTACACCTTC
len: 12; j_gene: TRBJ2-7; d_gene: NA; v_gene: TRBV5-4; abundance: NA; CDR3aa: CASSTDSYEQYF; CDR3nt: TGTGCCAGCAGCACGGACAGCTACGAGCAGTACTTC
len: 14; j_gene: TRBJ2-1; d_gene: NA; v_gene: TRBV29-1; abundance: NA; CDR3aa: CSGAGGVAYNEQFF; CDR3nt: TGCAGCGGGGCCGGAGGGGTCGCCTACAATGAGCAGTTCTTC
len: 14; j_gene: TRBJ2-1; d_gene: NA; v_gene: TRBV28; abundance: NA; CDR3aa: CASFGVERDNEQFF; CDR3nt: TGTGCCAGCTTCGGCGTGGAGCGGGACAATGAGCAGTTCTTC
len: 17; j_gene: TRBJ2-3; d_gene: TRBD2; v_gene: TRBV4-2; abundance: NA; CDR3aa: CASSQGLAGGVTDTQYF; CDR3nt: TGTGCCAGCAGCCAGGGACTAGCGGGGGGGGTCACAGATACGCAGTATTTT
len: 12; j_gene: TRBJ2-1; d_gene: TRBD2; v_gene: TRBV7-3; abundance: NA; CDR3aa: CASSSTSGEQFF; CDR3nt: TGTGCCAGCAGCTCGACTAGCGGAGAGCAGTTCTTC
len: 15; j_gene: TRBJ2-7; d_gene: TRBD2; v_gene: TRBV9; abundance: once; CDR3aa: CASSVGPAGRYEQYF; CDR3nt: TGTGCCAGCAGCGTAGGTCCAGCGGGGAGATACGAGCAGTACTTC
len: 13; j_gene: TRBJ2-1; d_gene: TRBD1; v_gene: TRBV9; abundance: NA; CDR3aa: CASSTTGADEQFF; CDR3nt: TGTGCCAGCAGCACCACAGGGGCCGATGAGCAGTTCTTC
len: 10; j_gene: TRBJ1-2; d_gene: NA; v_gene: TRBV19; abundance: NA; CDR3aa: CATFNYGYTF; CDR3nt: TGTGCCACTTTTAACTATGGCTACACCTTC
len: 13; j_gene: TRBJ1-2; d_gene: NA; v_gene: TRBV28; abundance: NA; CDR3aa: CASSSHTVYGYTF; CDR3nt: TGTGCCAGCAGTTCCCACACAGTCTATGGCTACACCTTC
len: 15; j_gene: TRBJ1-1; d_gene: NA; v_gene: TRBV28; abundance: NA; CDR3aa: CASSLGGYSDTEAFF; CDR3nt: TGTGCCAGCAGTTTAGGGGGGTATTCGGACACTGAAGCTTTCTTT
len: 14; j_gene: TRBJ1-2; d_gene: NA; v_gene: TRBV6-1; abundance: NA; CDR3aa: CASETGTINYGYTF; CDR3nt: TGTGCCAGCGAAACCGGGACAATTAACTATGGCTACACCTTC
len: 16; j_gene: TRBJ1-2; d_gene: TRBD1; v_gene: TRBV5-5; abundance: NA; CDR3aa: CASSLEEGAFPYGYTF; CDR3nt: TGTGCCAGCAGCTTGGAGGAGGGGGCATTTCCCTATGGCTACACCTTC
len: 15; j_gene: TRBJ1-1; d_gene: NA; v_gene: TRBV18; abundance: NA; CDR3aa: CASSQSFGGVDEAFF; CDR3nt: TGTGCCAGCTCCCAATCATTCGGGGGAGTAGATGAAGCTTTCTTT
len: 14; j_gene: TRBJ2-7; d_gene: TRBD2; v_gene: TRBV7-3; abundance: NA; CDR3aa: CASSLGGGNYEQYF; CDR3nt: TGTGCCAGCAGCTTAGGCGGGGGGAACTACGAGCAGTACTTC
len: 15; j_gene: TRBJ1-2; d_gene: NA; v_gene: TRBV18; abundance: NA; CDR3aa: CASSPGLDQTYGYTF; CDR3nt: TGTGCCAGCTCACCAGGACTGGACCAGACGTATGGCTACACCTTC
len: 15; j_gene: TRBJ1-4; d_gene: TRBD1; v_gene: TRBV7-9; abundance: NA; CDR3aa: CASSPIDRGNEKLFF; CDR3nt: TGTGCCAGCAGCCCCATCGACAGGGGTAATGAAAAACTGTTTTTT
len: 15; j_gene: TRBJ1-1; d_gene: NA; v_gene: TRBV5-1; abundance: NA; CDR3aa: CASSFSHPGDTEAFF; CDR3nt: TGCGCCAGCAGCTTTTCACATCCAGGGGATACTGAAGCTTTCTTT
len: 15; j_gene: TRBJ1-6; d_gene: NA; v_gene: TRBV6-1; abundance: NA; CDR3aa: CASMRESVRNSPLHF; CDR3nt: TGTGCCAGCATGAGGGAGTCGGTACGCAATTCACCCCTCCACTTT
len: 13; j_gene: TRBJ2-3; d_gene: NA; v_gene: TRBV19; abundance: few; CDR3aa: CASSMASTDTQYF; CDR3nt: TGTGCCAGTAGTATGGCTAGCACAGATACGCAGTATTTT
len: 15; j_gene: TRBJ2-7; d_gene: NA; v_gene: TRBV7-2; abundance: NA; CDR3aa: CASSLGGTATYEQYF; CDR3nt: TGTGCCAGCAGCTTAGGCGGGACAGCAACCTACGAGCAGTACTTC